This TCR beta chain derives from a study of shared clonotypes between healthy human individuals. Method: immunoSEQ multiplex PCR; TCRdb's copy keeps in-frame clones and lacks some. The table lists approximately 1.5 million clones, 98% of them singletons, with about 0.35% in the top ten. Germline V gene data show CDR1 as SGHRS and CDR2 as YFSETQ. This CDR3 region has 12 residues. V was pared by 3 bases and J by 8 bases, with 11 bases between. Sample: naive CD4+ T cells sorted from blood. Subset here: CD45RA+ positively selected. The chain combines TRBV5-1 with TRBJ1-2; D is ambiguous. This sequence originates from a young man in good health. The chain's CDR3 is CASSSPGDGYTF. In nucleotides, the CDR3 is TGCGCCAGCAGCTCCCCGGGCGACGGCTACACCTTC. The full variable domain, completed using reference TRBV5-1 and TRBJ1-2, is KAGVTQTPRYLIKTRGQQVTLSCSPISGHRSVSWYQQTPGQGLQFLFEYFSETQRNKGNFPGRFSGRQFSNSRSEMNVSTLELGDSALYLCASSSPGDGYTFGSGTRLTVV.